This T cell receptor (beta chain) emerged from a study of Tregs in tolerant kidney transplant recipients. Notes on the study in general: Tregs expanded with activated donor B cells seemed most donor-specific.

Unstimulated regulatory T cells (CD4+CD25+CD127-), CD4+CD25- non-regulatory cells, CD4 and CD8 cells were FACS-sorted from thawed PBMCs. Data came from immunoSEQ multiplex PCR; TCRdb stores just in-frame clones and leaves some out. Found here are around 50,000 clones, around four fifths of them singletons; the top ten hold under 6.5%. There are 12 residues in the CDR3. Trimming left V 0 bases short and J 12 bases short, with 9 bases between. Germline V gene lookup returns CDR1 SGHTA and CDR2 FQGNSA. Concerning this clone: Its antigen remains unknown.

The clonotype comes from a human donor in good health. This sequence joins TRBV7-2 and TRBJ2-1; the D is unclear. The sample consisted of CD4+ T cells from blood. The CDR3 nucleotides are TGTGCCAGCAGCTTAGCTTTGGATATGCAGTTCTTC. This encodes CASSLALDMQFF.